This T cell receptor (beta chain) was sequenced in a study of T cells after yellow fever vaccination. Study-level information: Fractions containing few cells were prepared with SMART-Seq v4 Ultra Low Input. The study, taken as a whole, reports: Researchers cautioned that FACS-sorted repertoires could harbor abundant clonotypes contaminating from the bulk population. Detected again after the booster were most primary-vaccination clones, at 96% CD4 and around 91% CD8.

As to this clonotype: As yet, its antigen is unknown.

Germline CDR1 is DFQATT and CDR2 is SNEGSKA (reference sequence). With V trimmed by 2 bases and J by 3 bases, 1 base remained unmatched. The length of the CDR3 is 13 residues. As TCR cDNA was made by 5'RACE template switching, a universal primer site and UMIs were added. TCRdb reanalysed the 5' RACE reads using MiXCR and keeps one entry per CDR3 protein. The sample has 450,000 to 600,000 distinct CDR3 sequences, 13% seen once. The TCR comes from a man under 40 who received the YFV17D yellow fever vaccine. The specimen was PBMCs, collected on the day of the yellow fever booster vaccination. The chain carries TRBV20-1 and TRBJ2-5; the match to TRBD2 covers 9 bases. DNA of the CDR3: TGCAGTGCTAGACTAGCGGGGAAAGAGACCCAGTACTTC. This gives the protein CSARLAGKETQYF.